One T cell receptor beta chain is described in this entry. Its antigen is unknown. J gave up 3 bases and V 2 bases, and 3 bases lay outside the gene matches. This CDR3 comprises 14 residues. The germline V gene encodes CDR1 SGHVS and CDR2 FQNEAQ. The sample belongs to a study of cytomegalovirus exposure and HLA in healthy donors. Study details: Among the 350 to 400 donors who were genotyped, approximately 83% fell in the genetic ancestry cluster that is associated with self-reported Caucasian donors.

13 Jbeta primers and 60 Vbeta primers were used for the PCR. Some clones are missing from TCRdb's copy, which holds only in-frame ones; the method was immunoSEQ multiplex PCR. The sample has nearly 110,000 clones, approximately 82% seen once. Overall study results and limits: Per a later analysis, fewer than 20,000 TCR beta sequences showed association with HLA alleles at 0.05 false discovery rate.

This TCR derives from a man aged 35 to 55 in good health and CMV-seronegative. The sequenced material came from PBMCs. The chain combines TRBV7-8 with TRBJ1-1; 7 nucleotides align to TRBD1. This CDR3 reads CASSLRDSYTEAFF. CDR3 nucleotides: TGTGCCAGCAGCTTAAGGGACAGCTACACTGAAGCTTTCTTT.